A single sample is the source of the 9 T cell receptor beta chains below, sequenced in a study of radiotherapy plus CTLA-4 blockade in lung cancer. Some clones are missing from TCRdb's copy, which holds only in-frame ones; the method was immunoSEQ multiplex PCR. Here the sample spans 60,000 to 75,000 clones, approximately 79% being singletons. Here the sequenced sample was peripheral blood, taken from a patient treated with radiotherapy plus ipilimumab. These receptors all come from a human donor with non-small cell lung cancer whose response to radiotherapy plus ipilimumab could not be evaluated. Some clones in this sample may be carry-over from other donors' samples.

A few counts support this clone. CDR3 nucleotide sequence: TGTGCCAGCAGCGTTACAGTCATGAACACTGAAGCTTTCTTT. Residues: CASSVTVMNTEAFF. The V and J genes are TRBV7-9 and TRBJ1-1; the D is unclear. The CDR3 extends over 14 amino acids. Per the germline V gene, CDR1 is SEHNR and CDR2 is FQNEAQ (reference sequence). V lost 5 bases and J lost 0, with 10 bases in between.

This clone was seen just once. The chain uses TRBV6-1 and TRBJ1-2; TRBD1 might be the D (6 bases). Germline CDR1 and CDR2: MNHNS and SASEGT. This CDR3 is built from 13 residues. V lost 5 bases, J lost 10 bases, and 17 bases lay in between. CDR3 region: CASSITDDRHYTF. The CDR3 coding sequence is TGTGCCAGCAGTATCACGGATGACAGGCACTACACCTTC.

The chain recombines TRBV5-1 with TRBJ2-3, with 9 bases lining up with TRBD1. The trim removed 4 bases at V and 1 base at J, leaving 10 bases unmatched. This CDR3 is built from 17 residues. The germline V gene has CDR1 SGHRS and CDR2 YFSETQ. The CDR3 DNA follows: TGCGCCAGCAGCCTGAGGGCAACAGGGGGCGGCACAGATACGCAGTATTTT. As protein: CASSLRATGGGTDTQYF. Complete variable domain (other parts from reference TRBV5-1 and TRBJ2-3): KAGVTQTPRYLIKTRGQQVTLSCSPISGHRSVSWYQQTPGQGLQFLFEYFSETQRNKGNFPGRFSGRQFSNSRSEMNVSTLELGDSALYLCASSLRATGGGTDTQYFGPGTRLTVL.

The V and J genes are TRBV27 and TRBJ1-1; D is unclear. Trimming pared 6 bases from V and 7 bases from J, leaving 24 bases between. The CDR3 totals 16 residues. The germline V gene encodes CDR1 MNHEY and CDR2 SMNVEV (reference sequence). As DNA, the CDR3 is TGTGCCAGCAGCCCACGCCCGCCCCCCACAGAACTTGAAGCTTTCTTT. Translated, it gives CASSPRPPPTELEAFF.

V gene TRBV18 combines with J gene TRBJ1-4, with a tentative D call TRBD1 (6 bases). Germline CDR1 reads KGHSH; CDR2 reads LQKENI. The CDR3 loop spans 17 amino acids. V lost 3 bases to trimming and J lost 0 bases, with 14 bases between them. This CDR3 reads CASSPPNGQTTNEKLFF. Here the CDR3 DNA reads TGTGCCAGCTCACCGCCTAACGGACAGACAACTAATGAAAAACTGTTTTTT.

The chain's CDR3 is CASSEVGQDLYEQYF. DNA for the CDR3: TGTGCCAGCAGTGAAGTCGGACAGGATCTCTACGAGCAGTACTTC. V and J are TRBV6-1 and TRBJ2-5, with TRBD1 matching 7 bases. The better agreement between TRBJ2-7 and the DNA end casts doubt on the J call. This CDR3 spans 15 amino acids. Germline V lookup: CDR1 MNHNS, CDR2 SASEGT.

J is TRBJ2-2 and V is TRBV19; 8 bases map to TRBD1. The germline gives CDR1 LNHDA, CDR2 SQIVND (reference sequence). The CDR3 is 16 residues long. The V segment lost 2 bases and the J segment 0 bases; nucleotides outside the gene matches: 2. The CDR3 sequence: CASSIRQGSNTGELFF. CDR3 DNA sequence: TGTGCCAGTAGTATACGACAGGGGTCGAACACCGGGGAGCTGTTTTTT.

The rearrangement links TRBV6-6 to TRBJ1-6, with a possible D match to TRBD1 (5 bases). V lost 2 bases, J lost 7 bases, and 9 bases lay in between. The CDR3 consists of 14 residues. The germline V gene encodes CDR1 MNHNY and CDR2 SVGAGI (reference sequence). The CDR3 DNA sequence: TGTGCCAGCAGTTACCGTAGGGGCAATTCACCCCTCCACTTT. It codes for CASSYRRGNSPLHF.

The rearrangement uses TRBV4-2 and TRBJ2-1; D not resolved. Germline V CDR1 and CDR2: LGHNA, YNFKEQ. With 2 bases removed from V and 9 bases from J, the gap between germline ends came to 17 bases. The CDR3 covers 15 residues. The CDR3 reads CASSQNLEAFGEQFF. The DNA of the CDR3 is TGTGCCAGCAGCCAAAACCTAGAGGCGTTTGGTGAGCAGTTCTTC.